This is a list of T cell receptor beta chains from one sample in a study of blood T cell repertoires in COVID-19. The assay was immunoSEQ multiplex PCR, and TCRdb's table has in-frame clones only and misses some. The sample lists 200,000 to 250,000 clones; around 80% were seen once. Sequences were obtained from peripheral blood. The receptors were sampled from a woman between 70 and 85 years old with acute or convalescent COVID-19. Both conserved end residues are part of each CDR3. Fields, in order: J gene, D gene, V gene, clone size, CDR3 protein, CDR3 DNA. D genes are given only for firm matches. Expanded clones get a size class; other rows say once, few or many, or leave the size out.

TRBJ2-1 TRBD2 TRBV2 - CASTALNIAGGTGEQFF TGTGCCAGCACGGCTCTTAACATAGCGGGAGGGACGGGGGAGCAGTTCTTC
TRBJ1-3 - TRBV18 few CASSPRTAMGSGNTIYF TGTGCCAGCTCACCACGGACAGCTATGGGGTCTGGAAACACCATATATTTT
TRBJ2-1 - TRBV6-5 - CASGSNQKDEQFF TGTGCCAGCGGTAGCAATCAAAAGGATGAGCAGTTCTTC
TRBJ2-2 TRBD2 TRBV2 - CASTLAVTGELFF TGTGCCAGCACTCTAGCGGTAACCGGGGAGCTGTTTTTT
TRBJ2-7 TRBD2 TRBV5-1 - CASSLAGGRDEQYF TGCGCCAGCAGCTTGGCCGGCGGGAGGGACGAGCAGTACTTC
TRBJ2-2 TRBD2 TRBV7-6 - CASSAKLARNTGELFF TGTGCCAGCAGCGCAAAACTAGCGAGGAACACCGGGGAGCTGTTTTTT
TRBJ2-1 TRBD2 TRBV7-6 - CASSLSGTSSYNEQFF TGTGCCAGCAGCCTGAGCGGGACTTCCTCCTACAATGAGCAGTTCTTC
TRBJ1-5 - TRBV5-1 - CASSLVGDTQPQHF TGCGCCAGCAGCTTGGTCGGGGACACTCAGCCCCAGCATTTT
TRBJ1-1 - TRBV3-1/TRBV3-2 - CASSRGMNTEAFF TGTGCCAGCAGCCGAGGGATGAACACTGAAGCTTTCTTT
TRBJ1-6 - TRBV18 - CASSPQTGQSNSPLHF TGTGCCAGCTCACCCCAGACAGGTCAATCAAATTCACCCCTCCACTTT
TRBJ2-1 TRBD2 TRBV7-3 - CASSSGLGSYNEQFF TGTGCCAGCAGCTCAGGACTAGGCTCCTACAATGAGCAGTTCTTC
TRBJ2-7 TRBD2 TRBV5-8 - CASSPKSTSGEQYF TGTGCCAGCAGCCCCAAATCAACTAGCGGGGAGCAGTACTTC
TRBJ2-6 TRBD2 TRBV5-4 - CASSARRGGDGANVLTF TGTGCCAGCAGTGCAAGGCGTGGGGGGGATGGGGCCAACGTCCTGACTTTC
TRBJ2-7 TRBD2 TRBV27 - CASSYVGTTALYEQYF TGTGCCAGCAGTTACGTCGGGACTACGGCCCTCTACGAGCAGTACTTC